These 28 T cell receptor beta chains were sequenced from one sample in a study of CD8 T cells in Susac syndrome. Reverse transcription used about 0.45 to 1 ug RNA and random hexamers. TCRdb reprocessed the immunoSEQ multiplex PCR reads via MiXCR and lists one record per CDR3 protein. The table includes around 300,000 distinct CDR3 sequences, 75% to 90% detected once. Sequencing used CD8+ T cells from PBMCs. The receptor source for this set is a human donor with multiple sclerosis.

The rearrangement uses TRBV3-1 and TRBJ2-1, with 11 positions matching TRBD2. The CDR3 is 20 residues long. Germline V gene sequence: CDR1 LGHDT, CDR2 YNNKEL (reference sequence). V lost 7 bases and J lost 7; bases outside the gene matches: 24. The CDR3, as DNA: TGTGCCAGCACCAAGAACCCCAGACAGCAACTAGCGGGAGTGGGGAATGAGCAGTTCTTC. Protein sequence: CASTKNPRQQLAGVGNEQFF.

In nucleotides, the CDR3 is TGTGCCGCAGCAGGAAGGGAGTACTACGAGCAGTACTTC. This encodes CAAAGREYYEQYF. The chain combines TRBV6-1 with TRBJ2-7; maybe TRBD2 (5 bases). Trimming pared 11 bases from V and 3 bases from J, leaving 17 bases between. The CDR3 runs to 13 residues. Germline V gives CDR1 MNHNS, CDR2 SASEGT.

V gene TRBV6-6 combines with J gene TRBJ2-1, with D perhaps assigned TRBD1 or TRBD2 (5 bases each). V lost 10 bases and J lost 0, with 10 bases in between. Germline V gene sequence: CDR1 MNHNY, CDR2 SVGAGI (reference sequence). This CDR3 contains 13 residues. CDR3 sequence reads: CATRGHSYNEQFF. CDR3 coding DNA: TGTGCCACGAGGGGTCACTCCTACAATGAGCAGTTCTTC.

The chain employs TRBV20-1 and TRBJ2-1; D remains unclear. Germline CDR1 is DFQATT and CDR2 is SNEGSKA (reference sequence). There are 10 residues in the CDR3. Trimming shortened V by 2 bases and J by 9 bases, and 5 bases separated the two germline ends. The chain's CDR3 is CSARQSEQFF. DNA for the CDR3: TGCAGTGCTAGACAGTCTGAGCAGTTCTTC.

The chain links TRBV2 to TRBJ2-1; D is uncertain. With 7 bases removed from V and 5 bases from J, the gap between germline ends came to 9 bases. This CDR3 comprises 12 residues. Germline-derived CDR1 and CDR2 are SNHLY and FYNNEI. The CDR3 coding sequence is TGTGCCAGCATGCGAGCAGACAATGAGCAGTTCTTC. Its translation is CASMRADNEQFF.

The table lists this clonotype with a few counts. The CDR3 loop reads CASSFGGGAADTQYF. The CDR3 nucleotides are TGTGCCAGCAGCTTTGGCGGGGGGGCGGCAGATACGCAGTATTTT. The J gene is TRBJ2-3, the V gene TRBV5-4, with TRBD2 identical over 9 bases. Germline values: CDR1 SGHNT, CDR2 YYREEE (reference sequence). CDR3 length: 15 residues. V lost 2 bases and J lost 4; bases outside the gene matches: 5.

The CDR3, as DNA: TGTGCCAGCAGTTTGGGGACTCTATACGATACGCAGTATTTT. Its translation: CASSLGTLYDTQYF. The genes are TRBV28 and TRBJ2-3, with a tentative D call TRBD2 (6 bases). The germline V and J ends were trimmed by 3 bases and 6 bases, with 13 bases remaining between them. The V gene's germline CDR1 is MDHEN and CDR2 SYDVKM. This CDR3 is built from 14 residues.

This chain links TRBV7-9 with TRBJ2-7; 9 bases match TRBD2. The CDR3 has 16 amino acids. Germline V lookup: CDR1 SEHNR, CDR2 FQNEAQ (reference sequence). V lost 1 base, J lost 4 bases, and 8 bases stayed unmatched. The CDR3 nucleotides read TGTGCCAGCAGCTTAGGCAGGGGACTAGCTTCTTACGAGCAGTACTTC. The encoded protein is CASSLGRGLASYEQYF.

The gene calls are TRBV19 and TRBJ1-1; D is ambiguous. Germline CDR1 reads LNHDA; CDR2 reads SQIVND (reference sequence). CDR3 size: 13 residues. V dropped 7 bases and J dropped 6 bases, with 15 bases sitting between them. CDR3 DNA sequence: TGTGCCAGTAAGTTCCTTGGGAGTCCTGAAGCTTTCTTT. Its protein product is CASKFLGSPEAFF. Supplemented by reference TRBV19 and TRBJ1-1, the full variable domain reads DGGITQSPKYLFRKEGQNVTLSCEQNLNHDAMYWYRQDPGQGLRLIYYSQIVNDFQKGDIAEGYSVSREKKESFPLTVTSAQKNPTAFYLCASKFLGSPEAFFGQGTRLTVV.

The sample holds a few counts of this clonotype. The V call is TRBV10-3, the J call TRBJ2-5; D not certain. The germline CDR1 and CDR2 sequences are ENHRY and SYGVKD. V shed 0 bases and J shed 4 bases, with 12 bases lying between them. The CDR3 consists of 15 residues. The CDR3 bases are TGTGCCATCAGTGAGTCGACTCTTGGCCTAGAGACCCAGTACTTC. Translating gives CAISESTLGLETQYF.

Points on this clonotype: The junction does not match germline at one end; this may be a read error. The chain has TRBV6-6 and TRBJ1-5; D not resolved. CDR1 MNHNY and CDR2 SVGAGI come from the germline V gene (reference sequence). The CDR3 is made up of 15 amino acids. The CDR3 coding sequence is TGTGCCTGCAGGCAGGAGGAGGGTGGCAATCAGCCCCAGCATTTT. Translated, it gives CACRQEEGGNQPQHF.

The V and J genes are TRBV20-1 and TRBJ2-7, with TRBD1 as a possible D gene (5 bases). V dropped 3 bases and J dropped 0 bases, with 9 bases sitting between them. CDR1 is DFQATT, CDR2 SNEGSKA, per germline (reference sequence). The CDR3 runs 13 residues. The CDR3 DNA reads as TGCAGTGCTAGGACAGTTCACTCCTACGAGCAGTACTTC. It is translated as CSARTVHSYEQYF.

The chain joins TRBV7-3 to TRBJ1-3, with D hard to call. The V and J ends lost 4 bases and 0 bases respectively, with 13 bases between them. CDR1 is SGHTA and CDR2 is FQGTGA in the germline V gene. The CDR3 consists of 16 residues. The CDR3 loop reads CASSSACRDSGNTIYF. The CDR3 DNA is TGTGCCAGCAGCTCCGCTTGCCGGGACTCTGGAAACACCATATATTTT.

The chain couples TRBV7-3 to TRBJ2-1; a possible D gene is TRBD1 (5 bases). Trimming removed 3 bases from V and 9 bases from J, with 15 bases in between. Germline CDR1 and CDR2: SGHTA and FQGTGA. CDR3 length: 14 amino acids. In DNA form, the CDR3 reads TGTGCCAGCAGCTTGCTAGGGGTTAACGGTGAGCAGTTCTTC. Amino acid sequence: CASSLLGVNGEQFF. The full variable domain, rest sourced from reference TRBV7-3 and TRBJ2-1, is GAGVSQTPSNKVTEKGKYVELRCDPISGHTALYWYRQSLGQGPEFLIYFQGTGAADDSGLPNDRFFAVRPEGSVSTLKIQRTERGDSAVYLCASSLLGVNGEQFFGPGTRLTVL.

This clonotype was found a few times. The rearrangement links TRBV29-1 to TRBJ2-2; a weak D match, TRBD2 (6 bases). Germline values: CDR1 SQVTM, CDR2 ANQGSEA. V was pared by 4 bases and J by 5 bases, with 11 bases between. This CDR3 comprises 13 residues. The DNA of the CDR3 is TGCAGCGTTGGGGGGGATCGGACCGGGGAGCTGTTTTTT. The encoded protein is CSVGGDRTGELFF.

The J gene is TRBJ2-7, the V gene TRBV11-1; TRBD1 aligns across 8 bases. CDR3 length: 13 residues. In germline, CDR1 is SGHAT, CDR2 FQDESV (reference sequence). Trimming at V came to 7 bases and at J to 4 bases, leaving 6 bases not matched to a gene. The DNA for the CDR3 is TGTGCCAGCACCTACAGGGGGAAATACGAGCAGTACTTC. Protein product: CASTYRGKYEQYF.

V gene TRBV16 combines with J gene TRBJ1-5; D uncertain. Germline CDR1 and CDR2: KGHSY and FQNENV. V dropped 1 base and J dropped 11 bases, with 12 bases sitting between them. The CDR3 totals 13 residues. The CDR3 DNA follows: TGTGCCAGCAGCCAATTGGGTGATCGGGCCCAGCATTTT. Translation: CASSQLGDRAQHF.

The DNA of the CDR3 is TGTGCCAGCAGTTTGGCGATTTCCTACGAGCAGTACTTC. Its translation is CASSLAISYEQYF. The chain has TRBV27 and TRBJ2-7, with unresolved D. Trimming pared 3 bases from V and 1 base from J, leaving 7 bases between. The germline CDR1 and CDR2 sequences are MNHEY and SMNVEV (reference sequence). CDR3 length equals 13 residues.

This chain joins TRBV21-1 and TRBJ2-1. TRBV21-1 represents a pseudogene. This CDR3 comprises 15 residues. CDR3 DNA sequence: TGTGCCAGCAGCCATCTGGGGAGGTCCTACAATGAGCAGTTCTTC. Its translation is CASSHLGRSYNEQFF.

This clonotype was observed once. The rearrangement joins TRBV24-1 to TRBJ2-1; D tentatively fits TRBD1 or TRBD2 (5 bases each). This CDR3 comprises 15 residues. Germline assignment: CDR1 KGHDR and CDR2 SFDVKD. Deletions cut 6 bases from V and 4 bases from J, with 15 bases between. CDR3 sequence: CATSMGPGIYNEQFF. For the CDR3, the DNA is TGTGCCACCAGTATGGGACCTGGGATATACAATGAGCAGTTCTTC.

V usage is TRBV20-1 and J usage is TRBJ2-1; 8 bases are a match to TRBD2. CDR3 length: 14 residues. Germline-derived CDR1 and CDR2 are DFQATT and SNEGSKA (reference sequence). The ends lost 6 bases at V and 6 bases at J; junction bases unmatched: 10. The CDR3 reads CSATPGLVVNEQFF. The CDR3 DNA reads TGCAGTGCGACCCCGGGACTAGTCGTCAATGAGCAGTTCTTC.

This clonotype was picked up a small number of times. CDR3 protein: CASREWTGPLAHSNQPQHF. CDR3 DNA sequence: TGTGCCAGCAGAGAATGGACAGGACCCCTCGCGCATAGCAATCAGCCCCAGCATTTT. The rearrangement joins TRBV6-1 to TRBJ1-5, with TRBD1 matching 7 bases. CDR1 and CDR2 (germline): MNHNS, SASEGT. The junction had 17 bases not matched to a gene; V was cut back by 6 bases and J by 0 bases. The CDR3 is made up of 19 amino acids.

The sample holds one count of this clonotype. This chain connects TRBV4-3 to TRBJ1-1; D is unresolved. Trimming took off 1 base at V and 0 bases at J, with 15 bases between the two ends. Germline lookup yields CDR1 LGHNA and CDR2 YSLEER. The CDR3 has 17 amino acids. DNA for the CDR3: TGCGCCAGCAGCCAAGGCCGACATCAATTTATGAACACTGAAGCTTTCTTT. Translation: CASSQGRHQFMNTEAFF.

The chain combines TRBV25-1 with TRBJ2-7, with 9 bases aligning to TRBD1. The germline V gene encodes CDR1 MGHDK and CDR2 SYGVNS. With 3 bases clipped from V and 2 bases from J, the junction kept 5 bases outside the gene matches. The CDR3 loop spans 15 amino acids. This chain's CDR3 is CASSDPGTGTYEQYF. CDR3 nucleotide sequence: TGTGCCAGCAGTGATCCCGGGACAGGGACCTACGAGCAGTACTTC.

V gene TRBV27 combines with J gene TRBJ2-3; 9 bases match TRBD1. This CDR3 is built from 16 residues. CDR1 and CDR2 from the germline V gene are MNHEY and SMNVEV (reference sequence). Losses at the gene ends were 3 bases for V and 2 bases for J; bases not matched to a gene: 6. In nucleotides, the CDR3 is TGTGCCAGCAGTTTTTTCGGGACAGGGCCCACAGATACGCAGTATTTT. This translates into CASSFFGTGPTDTQYF.

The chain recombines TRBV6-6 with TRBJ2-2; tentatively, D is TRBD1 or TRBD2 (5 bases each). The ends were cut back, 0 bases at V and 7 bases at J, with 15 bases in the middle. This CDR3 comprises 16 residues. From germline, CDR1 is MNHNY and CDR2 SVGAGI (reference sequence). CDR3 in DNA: TGTGCCAGCAGTTACTCGAATGAGGGGATGAACGGGGAGCTGTTTTTT. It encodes CASSYSNEGMNGELFF.

Here the CDR3 DNA reads TGCAGCGTGAAGATATACAATGAGCAGTTCTTC. Protein: CSVKIYNEQFF. This chain uses TRBV29-1 with TRBJ2-1; no clear D gene. CDR3 length: 11 residues. Germline CDR1 is SQVTM and CDR2 is ANQGSEA. The germline V and J ends were trimmed by 6 bases and 4 bases, with 7 bases remaining between them.

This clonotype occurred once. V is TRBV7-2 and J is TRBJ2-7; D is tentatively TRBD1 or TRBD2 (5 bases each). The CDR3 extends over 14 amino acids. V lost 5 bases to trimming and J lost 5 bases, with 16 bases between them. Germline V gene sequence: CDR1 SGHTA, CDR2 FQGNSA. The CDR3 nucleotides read TGTGCCAGCAGCATTATGGGGGTGAGGAACGAGCAGTACTTC. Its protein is CASSIMGVRNEQYF.